These 21 T cell receptor beta chains originate from one sample sequenced in a study of blood T cell repertoires in COVID-19. The table came from immunoSEQ multiplex PCR; TCRdb's copy has only in-frame clones and leaves some out. The sample holds 25,000 to 30,000 clones, 80% seen once. The sequenced sample was peripheral blood. Receptor source: a woman between 65 and 79 years old with acute or convalescent COVID-19.

V usage is TRBV7-6 and J usage is TRBJ2-7; TRBD2 matches at 9 bases. This CDR3 is 15 amino acids long. V shed 2 bases, J shed 2 bases, and the junction held 4 bases outside the gene matches. Germline CDR1 is SGHVS and CDR2 is FNYEAQ. The CDR3 coding sequence is TGTGCCAGCAGCTTAAGTAGCGGGGGTACCTACGAGCAGTACTTC. This translates into CASSLSSGGTYEQYF.

The J gene is TRBJ2-2, the V gene TRBV2; D is perhaps TRBD1 (5 bases). CDR1 SNHLY and CDR2 FYNNEI come from the germline V gene. V was clipped by 2 bases and J by 3 bases, with 10 bases between them. This CDR3 contains 15 residues. The CDR3 spells CASSEQGRDTGELFF. For the CDR3, the DNA is TGTGCCAGCAGTGAACAGGGAAGGGACACCGGGGAGCTGTTTTTT. Drawing the rest from reference TRBV2 and TRBJ2-2, the complete variable domain is EPEVTQTPSHQVTQMGQEVILRCVPISNHLYFYWYRQILGQKVEFLVSFYNNEISEKSEIFDDQFSVERPDGSNFTLKIRSTKLEDSAMYFCASSEQGRDTGELFFGEGSRLTVL.

The chain carries TRBV9 and TRBJ1-1, with 7 bases identical to TRBD1. The V and J ends lost 4 bases and 1 base, in that order; junction bases with no gene match: 10. CDR1 and CDR2 from the germline V gene are SGDLS and YYNGEE. The CDR3 loop spans 16 amino acids. The chain's CDR3 is CASSTRDSVGNTEAFF. For the CDR3, the DNA is TGTGCCAGCAGCACTAGGGACAGCGTAGGGAACACTGAAGCTTTCTTT.

V gene TRBV7-3 combines with J gene TRBJ2-3; possibly TRBD2 for D (6 bases). Germline assignment: CDR1 SGHTA and CDR2 FQGTGA. The CDR3 is 15 residues long. Between the trimmed V and J ends, which lost 1 base and 3 bases, there was a span of 11 bases. The CDR3 spells CASSLMSGVTDTQYF. CDR3 bases: TGTGCCAGCAGCTTAATGTCGGGAGTGACAGATACGCAGTATTTT.

This rearrangement joins TRBV11-2 to TRBJ1-1; D call uncertain. The CDR3 loop spans 13 amino acids. Trimming took 5 bases from V and 1 from J, leaving 8 bases between them. Looked up from germline, CDR1 is SGHAT and CDR2 is FQNNGV. CDR3 in amino acids: CASSPDWNTEAFF. The DNA of the CDR3 is TGTGCCAGCAGCCCAGATTGGAACACTGAAGCTTTCTTT.

This clone was observed a few times. The chain has TRBV4-1 and TRBJ2-2; D is possibly TRBD1 (7 bases). The germline V and J ends were trimmed by 5 bases and 4 bases, with 11 bases remaining between them. CDR3 length: 14 residues. Germline V gene lookup returns CDR1 MGHRA and CDR2 YSYEKL. CDR3 nucleotides: TGCGCCAGCAGCTCAGGGGGGTCCACCGGGGAGCTGTTTTTT. It translates to CASSSGGSTGELFF.

This sequence joins TRBV11-3 and TRBJ2-7; 10 positions agree with TRBD2. This CDR3 contains 14 residues. V trimming: 4 bases; J trimming: 5 bases; junction bases outside the gene matches: 5. Per the germline V gene, CDR1 is SGHNT and CDR2 is YENEEA. The CDR3 is CASSSVAGGDEQYF. CDR3 nucleotides: TGTGCCAGCAGCTCCGTAGCGGGAGGCGACGAGCAGTACTTC. The variable domain in full, completed from reference TRBV11-3 and TRBJ2-7, reads EAGVVQSPRYKIIEKKQPVAFWCNPISGHNTLYWYLQNLGQGPELLIRYENEEAVDDSQLPKDRFSAERLKGVDSTLKIQPAELGDSAVYLCASSSVAGGDEQYFGPGTRLTVT.

The chain's CDR3 is CASSLGGGTSGQKYNEQFF. DNA for the CDR3: TGTGCCAGCAGCTTAGGTGGGGGGACTAGCGGGCAGAAATACAATGAGCAGTTCTTC. This chain links TRBV7-2 with TRBJ2-1; 12 nucleotides agree with TRBD2. Germline V gene sequence: CDR1 SGHTA, CDR2 FQGNSA. This CDR3 has 19 amino acids. V lost 1 base to trimming and J lost 4 bases; unmatched junction nucleotides: 11. Full variable domain (missing parts from reference TRBV7-2 and TRBJ2-1): GAGVSQSPSNKVTEKGKDVELRCDPISGHTALYWYRQSLGQGLEFLIYFQGNSAPDKSGLPSDRFSAERTGGSVSTLTIQRTQQEDSAVYLCASSLGGGTSGQKYNEQFFGPGTRLTVL.

The chain has TRBV18 and TRBJ1-2; TRBD1 aligns across 8 bases. This CDR3 has 17 amino acids. J gave up 2 bases and V 3 bases, and 11 bases lay outside the gene matches. CDR1 and CDR2 (germline): KGHSH, LQKENI. The DNA of the CDR3 is TGTGCCAGCTCACCCGTTAGACAGGGGAGAATAAACTATGGCTACACCTTC. It encodes CASSPVRQGRINYGYTF.

The rearrangement links TRBV7-9 to TRBJ1-6, with 8 nucleotides matching TRBD1. The CDR3 has 14 residues. Germline CDR1 and CDR2: SEHNR and FQNEAQ (reference sequence). After removal of 1 base from V and 7 bases from J, the junction contained 0 bases not matched to a gene. DNA for the CDR3: TGTGCCAGCAGCTTAGACAGGGGGAATTCACCCCTCCACTTT. Protein: CASSLDRGNSPLHF.

This sequence joins TRBV4-1 and TRBJ2-3; 7 bases are shared with TRBD2. The trim removed 0 bases at V and 2 bases at J, leaving 5 bases unmatched. Looked up from germline, CDR1 is MGHRA and CDR2 is YSYEKL. The CDR3 is made up of 16 amino acids. DNA for the CDR3: TGCGCCAGCAGCCAAGATTGGGGGGGAATCACAGATACGCAGTATTTT. Translation gives CASSQDWGGITDTQYF.

This clone has a handful of counts. The rearrangement uses TRBV7-2 and TRBJ2-7; no definite D call. The V gene lost 2 bases and the J gene lost 4 bases, with 6 bases spanning the gap. Germline V gives CDR1 SGHTA, CDR2 FQGNSA. The CDR3 sequence is 12 residues long. CDR3 protein: CASSLTYYEQYF. CDR3 nucleotides: TGTGCCAGCAGCTTAACTTATTACGAGCAGTACTTC.

The V gene is TRBV28, the J gene TRBJ2-1; TRBD2 matches 8 bases. The ends lost 6 bases at V and 4 bases at J; junction bases unmatched: 5. This CDR3 is 14 amino acids long. Germline V gene data show CDR1 as MDHEN and CDR2 as SYDVKM. CDR3 sequence: CASSIAGNYNEQFF. DNA for the CDR3: TGTGCCAGCAGCATAGCGGGGAATTACAATGAGCAGTTCTTC.

The rearrangement links TRBV7-3 to TRBJ2-5; 12 bases fit TRBD2. Germline V gene lookup returns CDR1 SGHTA and CDR2 FQGTGA. Losses at the gene ends were 6 bases for V and 5 bases for J; bases not matched to a gene: 7. CDR3 length: 15 amino acids. The CDR3 is CASSRTSGASETQYF. CDR3 in DNA: TGTGCCAGCAGTCGGACTAGCGGGGCGTCGGAGACCCAGTACTTC.

The V and J genes are TRBV6-1 and TRBJ2-1; D is undetermined. CDR3 length equals 14 residues. CDR1 is MNHNS and CDR2 is SASEGT in the germline V gene. Trimming took 2 bases from V and 6 from J, leaving 11 bases between them. CDR3 protein: CASSEKFLTNEQFF. The CDR3 DNA sequence: TGTGCCAGCAGTGAAAAATTCCTAACCAATGAGCAGTTCTTC.

The chain carries TRBV19 and TRBJ1-6; perhaps TRBD1 as D (5 bases). Germline V gene lookup returns CDR1 LNHDA and CDR2 SQIVND (reference sequence). CDR3 size: 15 residues. V shed 6 bases and J shed 7 bases, with 16 bases lying between them. The CDR3 loop reads CASSVRDSTNSPLHF. For the CDR3, the DNA is TGTGCCAGTAGCGTCCGGGACTCGACCAATTCACCCCTCCACTTT.

The rearrangement joins TRBV9 to TRBJ2-2; TRBD1 agrees at 7 bases. V lost 3 bases to trimming and J lost 0 bases; unmatched junction nucleotides: 5. CDR1 is SGDLS and CDR2 is YYNGEE in the germline V gene. CDR3 length: 16 amino acids. Here the CDR3 reads CASSARDSSNTGELFF. In DNA, the CDR3 is TGTGCCAGCAGCGCGAGGGACAGTTCGAACACCGGGGAGCTGTTTTTT.

A few counts support this clone. V is TRBV3-1 (or the pseudogene TRBV3-2) and J is TRBJ2-1; 9 bases agree with TRBD2. The CDR3 covers 15 residues. CDR1 and CDR2 (germline): LGHDT, YNNKEL (reference sequence). Unmatched junction bases numbered 2, after V lost 0 bases and J lost 5 bases. The DNA of the CDR3 is TGTGCCAGCAGCCAAGATCGACTAGCGGACAATGAGCAGTTCTTC. Translation gives CASSQDRLADNEQFF.

This sequence joins TRBV9 and TRBJ2-3, with a tentative D call TRBD1 (5 bases). This CDR3 contains 16 residues. CDR1 is SGDLS, CDR2 YYNGEE, per germline. Trimming removed 3 bases from V and 1 base from J, with 15 bases in between. CDR3 in amino acids: CASSEGQGLGTDTQYF. Written as DNA, the CDR3 is TGTGCCAGCAGCGAGGGGCAGGGTCTAGGCACAGATACGCAGTATTTT.

V gene TRBV28 combines with J gene TRBJ2-3; D perhaps matches TRBD1 (5 bases). V was shortened by 1 base and J by 10 bases, with 6 bases between the two germline ends. There are 11 residues in the CDR3. From germline, CDR1 is MDHEN and CDR2 SYDVKM. The CDR3 here is CASSLLQAQYF. DNA for the CDR3: TGTGCCAGCAGTTTATTACAGGCGCAGTATTTT.

This chain joins TRBV19 and TRBJ1-2; no clear D. Trimming took off 8 bases at V and 4 bases at J, with 20 bases between the two ends. Germline V lookup: CDR1 LNHDA, CDR2 SQIVND (reference sequence). The CDR3 loop spans 15 amino acids. CDR3 region: CASVETGKNAYGYTF. The CDR3 DNA sequence: TGTGCCAGTGTGGAGACGGGAAAGAATGCCTATGGCTACACCTTC. The variable domain in full, completed from reference TRBV19 and TRBJ1-2, reads DGGITQSPKYLFRKEGQNVTLSCEQNLNHDAMYWYRQDPGQGLRLIYYSQIVNDFQKGDIAEGYSVSREKKESFPLTVTSAQKNPTAFYLCASVETGKNAYGYTFGSGTRLTVV.